This T cell receptor beta chain was retrieved from a study of T cells in Graves' hyperthyroidism and ophthalmopathy. Study conclusions and caveats: Ophthalmopathy cases were set apart from stable hyperthyroidism by a 13 V-J model. Peripheral blood also featured most of the thyroid clonotypes expanded above 0.001.

This CDR3 is built from 13 residues. The germline V and J ends were trimmed by 5 bases and 9 bases, with 17 bases remaining between them. Germline-derived CDR1 and CDR2 are DFQATT and SNEGSKA (reference sequence). Amplified regions were TCR beta CDR3 sequences from RNA transcripts. HTBI primers were used for first-round RT-PCR of the TCR CDR3. From the multiplex PCR reads, TCRdb called clonotypes with MiXCR, one entry per CDR3 protein. The repertoire holds fewer than 25,000 distinct CDR3 sequences, roughly 49% seen once, with 25% in the top ten. Patients aged 18 to 65 had newly diagnosed hyperthyroidism lasting under 2 months. Diagnoses were established using clinical symptoms, serum thyroxine and TRAb, thyroid ultrasound and orbital computed tomography. This clonotype is labeled medium-sized. Its specificity is unknown.

Sequenced: blood. The receptor's source is a woman in her thirties or forties with Graves' hyperthyroidism that later progressed to Graves' ophthalmopathy. The V call is TRBV20-1, the J call TRBJ2-1; possibly TRBD2 for D (5 bases). CDR3 sequence: CSAPRRGPGEQFF. Written as DNA, the CDR3 is TGCAGTGCTCCGCGAAGAGGGCCAGGTGAGCAGTTCTTC.